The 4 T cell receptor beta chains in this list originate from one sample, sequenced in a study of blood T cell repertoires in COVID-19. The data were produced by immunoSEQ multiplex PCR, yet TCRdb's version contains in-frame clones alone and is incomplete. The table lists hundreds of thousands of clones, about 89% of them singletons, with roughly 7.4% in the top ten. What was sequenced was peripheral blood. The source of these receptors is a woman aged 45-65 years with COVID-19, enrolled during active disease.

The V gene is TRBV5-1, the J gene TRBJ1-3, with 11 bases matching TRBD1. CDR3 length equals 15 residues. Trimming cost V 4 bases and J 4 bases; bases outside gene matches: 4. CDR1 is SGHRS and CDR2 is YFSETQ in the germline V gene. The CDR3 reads CASSRTGGDGNTIYF. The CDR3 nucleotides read TGCGCCAGCAGCCGGACAGGGGGCGACGGAAACACCATATATTTT.

This CDR3 is CASGPSGLAGPNEQFF. In DNA, the CDR3 is TGTGCCAGCGGCCCCTCGGGACTAGCGGGGCCCAATGAGCAGTTCTTC. The J gene is TRBJ2-1, the V gene TRBV27; TRBD2 agrees at 13 bases. CDR1 MNHEY and CDR2 SMNVEV come from the germline V gene (reference sequence). The V gene end was trimmed by 8 bases and the J gene end by 6 bases; junction bases not matched to a gene: 10. This CDR3 is built from 16 residues.

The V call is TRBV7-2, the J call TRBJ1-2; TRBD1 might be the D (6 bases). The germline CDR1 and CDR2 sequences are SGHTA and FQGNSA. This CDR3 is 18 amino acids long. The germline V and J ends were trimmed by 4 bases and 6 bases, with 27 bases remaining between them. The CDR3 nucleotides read TGTGCCAGCAGCTCCCGAACTTACGGACAGCCCTCCCGGGATGGCTACACCTTC. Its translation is CASSSRTYGQPSRDGYTF.

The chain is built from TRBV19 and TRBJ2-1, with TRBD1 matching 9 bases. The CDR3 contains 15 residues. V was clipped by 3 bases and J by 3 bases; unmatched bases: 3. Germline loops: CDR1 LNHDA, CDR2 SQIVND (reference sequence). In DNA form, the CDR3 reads TGTGCCAGTAGTATGGGACAGGGAGGCTACAATGAGCAGTTCTTC. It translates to CASSMGQGGYNEQFF.